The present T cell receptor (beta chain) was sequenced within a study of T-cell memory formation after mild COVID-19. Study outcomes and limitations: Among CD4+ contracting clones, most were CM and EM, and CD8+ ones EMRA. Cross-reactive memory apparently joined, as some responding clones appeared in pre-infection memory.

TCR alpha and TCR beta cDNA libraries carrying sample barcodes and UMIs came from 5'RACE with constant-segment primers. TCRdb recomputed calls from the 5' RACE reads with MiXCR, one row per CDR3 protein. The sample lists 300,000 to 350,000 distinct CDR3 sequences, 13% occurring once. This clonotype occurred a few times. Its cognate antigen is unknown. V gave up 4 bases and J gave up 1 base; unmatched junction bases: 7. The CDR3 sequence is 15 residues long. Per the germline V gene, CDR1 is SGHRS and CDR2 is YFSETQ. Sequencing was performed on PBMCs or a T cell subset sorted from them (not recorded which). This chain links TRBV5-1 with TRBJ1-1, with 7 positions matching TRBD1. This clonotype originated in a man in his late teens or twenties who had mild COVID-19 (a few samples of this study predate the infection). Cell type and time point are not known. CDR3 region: CASSIRQGQNTEAFF. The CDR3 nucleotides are TGCGCCAGCAGCATACGACAGGGCCAGAACACTGAAGCTTTCTTT.